This passage covers 22 T cell receptor beta chains from one sample sequenced in a study of blood T cell repertoires in COVID-19. Sequencing used immunoSEQ multiplex PCR; TCRdb keeps in-frame clones, though not all of them. The data hold about 34,000 clones, with more than 70% observed a single time. The sequencing input was peripheral blood. These receptors were obtained from a human donor in a cohort sampled during active COVID-19.

J is TRBJ1-2 and V is TRBV28; D is uncertain. Germline V gives CDR1 MDHEN, CDR2 SYDVKM. The ends were cut back, 3 bases at V and 5 bases at J, with 13 bases in the middle. The CDR3 runs to 14 residues. The CDR3 nucleotides read TGTGCCAGCAGTTTGGCCAGAGGAGGTTATGGCTACACCTTC. This encodes CASSLARGGYGYTF.

This chain uses TRBV7-6 with TRBJ2-7; the match to TRBD2 covers 16 bases. The CDR3 runs to 17 residues. The J segment lost 4 bases and the V segment lost 4 bases, leaving 7 bases of the junction unmatched. The germline V gene encodes CDR1 SGHVS and CDR2 FNYEAQ. CDR3 sequence: CASSWGLAGGGVYEQYF. CDR3 nucleotides: TGTGCCAGCAGCTGGGGACTAGCGGGAGGGGGGGTATACGAGCAGTACTTC.

This clone has ten or more counts. V gene TRBV2 combines with J gene TRBJ1-5, with 9 bases identical to TRBD1. The CDR3 is 16 amino acids. The V segment lost 6 bases and the J segment 2 bases; nucleotides outside the gene matches: 8. Germline CDR1 and CDR2: SNHLY and FYNNEI. The CDR3 spells CASRVGTGFGNQPQHF. DNA of the CDR3: TGTGCCAGCAGGGTTGGGACAGGGTTCGGCAATCAGCCCCAGCATTTT.

V gene TRBV29-1 combines with J gene TRBJ2-7; 7 bases agree with TRBD2. J gave up 3 bases and V 4 bases, and 9 bases lay outside the gene matches. The germline gives CDR1 SQVTM, CDR2 ANQGSEA. The CDR3 is made up of 14 amino acids. CDR3 sequence (DNA): TGCAGCGTTGTCCCCGGGGGGAGCTTCTACGAGCAGTACTTC. Residues: CSVVPGGSFYEQYF.

The chain joins TRBV29-1 to TRBJ2-5; tentative D call: TRBD1 (6 bases). The V gene lost 7 bases and the J gene lost 6 bases, with 15 bases spanning the gap. The CDR3 spans 12 residues. Germline-derived CDR1 and CDR2 are SQVTM and ANQGSEA. This chain's CDR3 is CSATQGQKTQYF. Written as DNA, the CDR3 is TGCAGCGCTACCCAGGGGCAAAAGACCCAGTACTTC.

The chain employs TRBV19 and TRBJ2-7; D possibly corresponds to TRBD1 (5 bases). The CDR3 has 13 amino acids. Per germline, CDR1 LNHDA and CDR2 SQIVND (reference sequence). V was shortened by 8 bases and J by 3 bases, with 14 bases between the two germline ends. The CDR3: CASAGRTHYEQYF. The CDR3 DNA reads as TGTGCCAGTGCCGGGCGGACACACTACGAGCAGTACTTC.

In this sample, this clone turned up once. The chain uses TRBV20-1 and TRBJ1-1; TRBD1 matches at 9 bases. Germline V gene lookup returns CDR1 DFQATT and CDR2 SNEGSKA (reference sequence). The CDR3 has 11 residues. This chain's CDR3 is CRAGQGDEAFF. CDR3 in DNA: TGCAGGGCGGGACAGGGTGATGAAGCTTTCTTT.

The chain couples TRBV30 to TRBJ1-1; D is unresolved. CDR1 is GTSNPN and CDR2 is SVGIG in the germline V gene (reference sequence). This CDR3 has 14 residues. V was pared by 0 bases and J by 1 base, with 9 bases between. The CDR3 DNA reads as TGTGCCTGGAGTGTTGGCACACCGAACACTGAAGCTTTCTTT. Residues: CAWSVGTPNTEAFF.

The chain recombines TRBV7-2 with TRBJ2-3; no reliable D call. Germline-derived CDR1 and CDR2 are SGHTA and FQGNSA. Trimming stripped 5 bases from V and 5 bases from J, with 14 bases between. The CDR3 length is 14 residues. Here the CDR3 reads CASSLPAQLDTQYF. The CDR3 DNA follows: TGTGCCAGCAGCCTGCCCGCACAGCTAGATACGCAGTATTTT.

V is TRBV3-1 (or the pseudogene TRBV3-2) and J is TRBJ1-2, with D perhaps TRBD1 (6 bases). The germline V and J ends were trimmed by 5 bases and 5 bases, with 18 bases remaining between them. The CDR3 consists of 15 residues. The germline gives CDR1 LGHDT, CDR2 YNNKEL (reference sequence). The DNA of the CDR3 is TGTGCCAGCAGCTATCAAGACAGGCCCTCTTATGGCTACACCTTC. Its translation: CASSYQDRPSYGYTF.

This chain joins TRBV18 and TRBJ1-5; 8 bases are a match to TRBD1. The junction had 8 bases not matched to a gene; V was cut back by 5 bases and J by 2 bases. Per germline, CDR1 KGHSH and CDR2 LQKENI. CDR3 length: 16 residues. CDR3 region: CASSKTGQGGNQPQHF. The CDR3 DNA reads as TGTGCCAGCTCAAAAACCGGACAGGGAGGCAATCAGCCCCAGCATTTT.

The rearrangement links TRBV19 to TRBJ1-5; no reliable D call. The CDR3 length is 14 residues. CDR1 is LNHDA and CDR2 is SQIVND in the germline V gene (reference sequence). V dropped 7 bases and J dropped 1 base, with 11 bases sitting between them. This CDR3 reads CASTGTGSNQPQHF. CDR3 sequence (DNA): TGTGCCAGTACAGGAACGGGGAGCAATCAGCCCCAGCATTTT.

The genes are TRBV2 and TRBJ1-5; D possibly corresponds to TRBD1 (6 bases). In germline, CDR1 is SNHLY, CDR2 FYNNEI. The CDR3 runs to 13 residues. The V and J ends lost 5 bases and 6 bases respectively, with 11 bases between them. CDR3: CASSLGQFQPQHF. CDR3 coding DNA: TGTGCCAGCAGTTTAGGACAGTTTCAGCCCCAGCATTTT.

The CDR3 loop reads CASSVEIRGSGNTIYF. The CDR3 region has the DNA TGTGCCAGCAGCGTAGAAATACGGGGCTCTGGAAACACCATATATTTT. V gene TRBV9 combines with J gene TRBJ1-3, with unresolved D. Trimming stripped 0 bases from V and 0 bases from J, with 10 bases between. Germline V gene lookup returns CDR1 SGDLS and CDR2 YYNGEE. CDR3 length equals 16 residues.

This clone occurred once. The rearrangement links TRBV28 to TRBJ1-6, with 9 bases that match TRBD1. The ends lost 5 bases at V and 9 bases at J; junction bases unmatched: 8. CDR3 length equals 15 residues. Germline V gene data show CDR1 as MDHEN and CDR2 as SYDVKM. The CDR3 protein is CASSPPDRGVSPLHF. As DNA, the CDR3 is TGTGCCAGCAGTCCGCCGGACAGGGGAGTTTCACCCCTCCACTTT.

The V call is TRBV6-2 or TRBV6-3, the J call TRBJ2-4, with no clear D. The length of the CDR3 is 16 residues. The V and J ends lost 6 bases and 7 bases respectively, with 22 bases between them. The germline gives CDR1 MNHEY, CDR2 SVGEGT. CDR3 DNA sequence: TGTGCCAGCAGCTTCCGACCGGAGATACGTTTTAACATTCAGTACTTC. Its protein product is CASSFRPEIRFNIQYF.

Only one count was recorded for this clone. V usage is TRBV4-2 and J usage is TRBJ2-3; TRBD2 might be the D (5 bases). Germline-derived CDR1 and CDR2 are LGHNA and YNFKEQ. V lost 0 bases and J 2 bases, leaving 9 bases between the germline ends. The CDR3 consists of 15 residues. CDR3 DNA sequence: TGTGCCAGCAGCCAAGATCTACGGGACACAGATACGCAGTATTTT. This codes for CASSQDLRDTDTQYF.

The CDR3 DNA follows: TGTGCCAGTAATCCCAAGGACAGGGCGTATCAGCCCCAGCATTTT. Protein product: CASNPKDRAYQPQHF. V usage is TRBV19 and J usage is TRBJ1-5; 8 bases line up with TRBD1. The CDR3 runs to 15 residues. The trim removed 7 bases at V and 5 bases at J, leaving 10 bases unmatched. CDR1 and CDR2 (germline): LNHDA, SQIVND (reference sequence).

V and J are TRBV11-2 and TRBJ1-3, with D possibly matching TRBD1 (6 bases). The germline V and J ends were trimmed by 5 bases and 1 base, with 9 bases remaining between them. This CDR3 is 14 amino acids long. The germline V gene has CDR1 SGHAT and CDR2 FQNNGV. Written as DNA, the CDR3 is TGTGCCAGCAGCCTGGGGGCTTCTGGAAACACCATATATTTT. Its translation is CASSLGASGNTIYF.

The chain links TRBV27 to TRBJ2-5, with 9 bases identical to TRBD2. From germline, CDR1 is MNHEY and CDR2 SMNVEV (reference sequence). With 3 bases clipped from V and 6 bases from J, the junction kept 5 bases outside the gene matches. The CDR3 is 14 residues long. The CDR3 nucleotides are TGTGCCAGCAGTTTGGGTAGCGGGAGTAAGACCCAGTACTTC. Amino acids: CASSLGSGSKTQYF.

The chain employs TRBV2 and TRBJ1-1, with D possibly TRBD1 on 5 matching bases. V lost 8 bases to trimming and J lost 1 base, with 11 bases between them. This CDR3 has 13 amino acids. Germline V gives CDR1 SNHLY, CDR2 FYNNEI. CDR3 bases: TGTGCCAGCGCGGACATCTGGAACACTGAAGCTTTCTTT. Residues: CASADIWNTEAFF.

CDR3: CASSFGPGELFF. The CDR3 coding sequence is TGTGCCAGCAGCTTTGGGCCCGGGGAGCTGTTTTTT. This chain links TRBV11-2 with TRBJ2-2; unclear D gene. The CDR3 loop spans 12 amino acids. Germline V lookup: CDR1 SGHAT, CDR2 FQNNGV. Trimming took 3 bases from V and 6 from J, leaving 5 bases between them.